Listed below are T cell receptor beta chains from one sample, sequenced in a study of blood T cell repertoires in COVID-19. Profiled with immunoSEQ multiplex PCR; TCRdb holds only in-frame clones, not every one. The profile shows 140,000 or so clones, roughly 86% of them singletons. Sequencing input: PBMCs or T cells enriched from blood (not recorded which). These receptors all stem from a woman in her fifties or sixties with acute COVID-19. Each CDR3 is given with its conserved first and last residue. The D gene is left open where the match is weak. Where a row states a size, it is once, few, many or the class of an expanded clone; other rows omit it.

abundance: .
j_gene: TRBJ2-7
d_gene: .
v_gene: TRBV5-1
CDR3aa: CASSLHLDEQYF
CDR3nt: TGCGCCAGCAGCTTACACCTGGACGAGCAGTACTTC

abundance: .
j_gene: TRBJ2-7
d_gene: .
v_gene: TRBV11-2
CDR3aa: CASSFETASSYEQYF
CDR3nt: TGTGCCAGCAGCTTCGAGACAGCGAGCTCCTACGAGCAGTACTTC

abundance: .
j_gene: TRBJ1-2
d_gene: .
v_gene: TRBV20-1
CDR3aa: CSASKITDYGYTF
CDR3nt: TGCAGTGCTAGTAAAATAACAGATTATGGCTACACCTTC

abundance: .
j_gene: TRBJ2-6
d_gene: .
v_gene: TRBV9
CDR3aa: CASSVVGGDRSPSGANVLTF
CDR3nt: TGTGCCAGCAGCGTAGTAGGGGGGGACAGGTCACCCTCTGGGGCCAACGTCCTGACTTTC

abundance: .
j_gene: TRBJ2-7
d_gene: TRBD1
v_gene: TRBV19
CDR3aa: CASSITDRGRYEQYF
CDR3nt: TGTGCCAGTAGTATAACGGACAGGGGTAGGTACGAGCAGTACTTC

abundance: .
j_gene: TRBJ2-7
d_gene: TRBD2
v_gene: TRBV5-1
CDR3aa: CASSLAPGLAGVTYEQYF
CDR3nt: TGCGCCAGCAGCTTGGCCCCGGGACTAGCGGGGGTTACCTACGAGCAGTACTTC

abundance: once
j_gene: TRBJ2-3
d_gene: .
v_gene: TRBV11-2
CDR3aa: CASSYTNTDTQYF
CDR3nt: TGTGCCAGCAGCTACACTAACACAGATACGCAGTATTTT

abundance: .
j_gene: TRBJ2-5
d_gene: .
v_gene: TRBV3-1/TRBV3-2
CDR3aa: CASSPPFGGAETQYF
CDR3nt: TGTGCCAGCAGCCCCCCCTTTGGGGGCGCAGAGACCCAGTACTTC

abundance: few
j_gene: TRBJ2-1
d_gene: TRBD2
v_gene: TRBV6-4
CDR3aa: CASSVLAGNEQFF
CDR3nt: TGTGCCAGCAGTGTTCTAGCGGGCAATGAGCAGTTCTTC

abundance: .
j_gene: TRBJ1-1
d_gene: .
v_gene: TRBV21-1
CDR3aa: CASSKEGQGMVGAFF
CDR3nt: TGTGCCAGCAGCAAAGAGGGTCAGGGAATGGTGGGTGCTTTCTTT

abundance: .
j_gene: TRBJ2-5
d_gene: TRBD2
v_gene: TRBV2
CDR3aa: CASRFSGRAQETQYF
CDR3nt: TGTGCCAGCAGATTTAGCGGGAGGGCTCAAGAGACCCAGTACTTC

abundance: .
j_gene: TRBJ2-1
d_gene: .
v_gene: TRBV21-1
CDR3aa: CASSFCPGGHPYNEQFF
CDR3nt: TGTGCCAGCAGCTTTTGCCCGGGGGGCCATCCCTACAATGAGCAGTTCTTC

abundance: .
j_gene: TRBJ2-1
d_gene: TRBD2
v_gene: TRBV29-1
CDR3aa: CSLGGGLPTNEQFF
CDR3nt: TGCAGCTTGGGGGGAGGGCTCCCTACCAATGAGCAGTTCTTC

abundance: .
j_gene: TRBJ2-3
d_gene: TRBD2
v_gene: TRBV30
CDR3aa: CAWGSGNADTQYF
CDR3nt: TGTGCCTGGGGTAGCGGGAACGCAGATACGCAGTATTTT

abundance: .
j_gene: TRBJ2-6
d_gene: TRBD1
v_gene: TRBV19
CDR3aa: CASSIARRQGGANVLTF
CDR3nt: TGTGCCAGTAGTATCGCCCGGAGACAGGGAGGGGCCAACGTCCTGACTTTC

abundance: .
j_gene: TRBJ1-1
d_gene: .
v_gene: TRBV30
CDR3aa: CAWGSNTEAFF
CDR3nt: TGTGCCTGGGGGTCAAACACTGAAGCTTTCTTT

abundance: .
j_gene: TRBJ2-7
d_gene: TRBD1
v_gene: TRBV28
CDR3aa: CASRPSSTGERYEQYF
CDR3nt: TGTGCCAGCCGCCCCTCATCGACAGGGGAGCGCTACGAGCAGTACTTC

abundance: .
j_gene: TRBJ2-1
d_gene: TRBD2
v_gene: TRBV4-2
CDR3aa: CASTDSAGDINEQFF
CDR3nt: TGTGCCAGCACTGACTCAGCGGGAGATATAAATGAGCAGTTCTTC

abundance: .
j_gene: TRBJ1-6
d_gene: .
v_gene: TRBV7-2
CDR3aa: CASSLGSSYNSPLHF
CDR3nt: TGTGCCAGCAGCTTAGGGAGCTCCTATAATTCACCCCTCCACTTT

abundance: .
j_gene: TRBJ2-1
d_gene: TRBD1
v_gene: TRBV14
CDR3aa: CASSQEIGGTYSYNEQFF
CDR3nt: TGTGCCAGCAGCCAAGAGATAGGGGGCACATACTCCTACAATGAGCAGTTCTTC

abundance: .
j_gene: TRBJ2-1
d_gene: TRBD2
v_gene: TRBV19
CDR3aa: CASIGGAGVGYEQFF
CDR3nt: TGTGCCAGTATCGGAGGAGCGGGAGTTGGCTATGAGCAGTTCTTC

abundance: few
j_gene: TRBJ2-4
d_gene: .
v_gene: TRBV9
CDR3aa: CASSPTSGIAKNIQYF
CDR3nt: TGTGCCAGCAGCCCGACATCCGGGATAGCCAAAAACATTCAGTACTTC

abundance: .
j_gene: TRBJ2-1
d_gene: .
v_gene: TRBV5-1
CDR3aa: CASSPVPPHNEQFF
CDR3nt: TGCGCCAGCAGCCCGGTACCGCCCCACAATGAGCAGTTCTTC

abundance: .
j_gene: TRBJ2-1
d_gene: .
v_gene: TRBV21-1
CDR3aa: CASSKGELAGAYEQFF
CDR3nt: TGTGCCAGCAGCAAAGGAGAGCTAGCGGGAGCATATGAGCAGTTCTTC

abundance: .
j_gene: TRBJ1-5
d_gene: .
v_gene: TRBV19
CDR3aa: CASRTDRDSNQPQHF
CDR3nt: TGTGCCAGTAGGACGGACAGAGATAGCAATCAGCCCCAGCATTTT

abundance: .
j_gene: TRBJ1-1
d_gene: TRBD1
v_gene: TRBV27
CDR3aa: CASRHLGQGARTEAFF
CDR3nt: TGTGCCAGCAGACACTTGGGACAGGGGGCGCGGACTGAAGCTTTCTTT

abundance: few
j_gene: TRBJ1-4
d_gene: .
v_gene: TRBV7-8
CDR3aa: CASSQNREKLFF
CDR3nt: TGTGCCAGCAGCCAGAACAGGGAGAAACTGTTTTTT

abundance: .
j_gene: TRBJ2-2
d_gene: TRBD1
v_gene: TRBV5-5
CDR3aa: CASSSPRDSRAGELFF
CDR3nt: TGTGCCAGCAGCTCACCCCGGGACAGTCGCGCCGGGGAGCTGTTTTTT

abundance: .
j_gene: TRBJ1-4
d_gene: .
v_gene: TRBV3-1/TRBV3-2
CDR3aa: CASSHLGRNEKLFF
CDR3nt: TGTGCCAGCAGCCACCTAGGCCGTAATGAAAAACTGTTTTTT

abundance: once
j_gene: TRBJ2-5
d_gene: TRBD2
v_gene: TRBV7-2
CDR3aa: CASSLRAGGETQYF
CDR3nt: TGTGCCAGCAGCTTACGAGCGGGAGGAGAGACCCAGTACTTC

abundance: few
j_gene: TRBJ1-2
d_gene: .
v_gene: TRBV11-2
CDR3aa: CASSRLDTSHGYTF
CDR3nt: TGTGCCAGCAGCAGATTGGACACCTCCCATGGCTACACCTTC